This T cell receptor (beta chain) was sequenced during a study of T cells in Graves' hyperthyroidism and ophthalmopathy. Overall study context: Pretreatment peripheral blood was obtained at initial diagnosis.

The CDR3 is 16 amino acids. Germline lookup yields CDR1 MNHEY and CDR2 SVGAGI. The J segment lost 5 bases and the V segment lost 2 bases, leaving 8 bases of the junction unmatched. RNA transcripts gave rise to amplified TCR beta CDR3 regions. The HTBI set primed first-round TCR CDR3 RT-PCR. Each CDR3 protein gets one entry after TCRdb re-called the multiplex PCR reads with MiXCR. The data show about 710,000 distinct CDR3 sequences, 16% seen once. PBMCs were derived from roughly 9.6 ml fresh peripheral blood. The clonotype comes from a man between 18 and 35 years old with Graves' hyperthyroidism. The specimen was blood. J is TRBJ2-3 and V is TRBV6-5; 9 bases agree with TRBD1. In nucleotides, the CDR3 is TGTGCCAGCAGTTACCTTGGACAGGGGCCGTTAGATACGCAGTATTTT. Its translation: CASSYLGQGPLDTQYF.